This TCR beta chain was obtained from a study of blood T cell repertoires in COVID-19. There are 12 residues in the CDR3. Trimming took 5 bases from V and 0 from J, leaving 4 bases between them. Germline loops: CDR1 SGHTA, CDR2 FQGNSA. Study processing details: Scientists estimated how many nucleated cells there were by amplifying reference gene primers. The data were produced by immunoSEQ multiplex PCR, yet TCRdb's version contains in-frame clones alone and is incomplete. The DNA was the basis for D and trimming; V, J and clone size are from that table. The data contain approximately 140,000 clones, about 70% of them seen just once; the ten biggest clones take up less than 15%.

Material: peripheral blood. The receptor was isolated from an elderly man with acute or convalescent COVID-19. The chain has TRBV7-2 and TRBJ2-5; no reliable D call. The CDR3 region has the DNA TGTGCCAGCAGCCGGTACCAAGAGACCCAGTACTTC. This codes for CASSRYQETQYF.